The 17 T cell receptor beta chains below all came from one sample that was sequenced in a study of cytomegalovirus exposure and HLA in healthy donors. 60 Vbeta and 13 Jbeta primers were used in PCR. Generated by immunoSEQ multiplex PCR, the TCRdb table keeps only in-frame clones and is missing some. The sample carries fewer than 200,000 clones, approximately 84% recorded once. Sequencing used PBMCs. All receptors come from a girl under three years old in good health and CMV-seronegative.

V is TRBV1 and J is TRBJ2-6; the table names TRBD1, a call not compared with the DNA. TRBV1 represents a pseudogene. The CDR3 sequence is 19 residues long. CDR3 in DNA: TGCACCAGGAGAGAGTGGCAGGGCAGTAAGAACTCTGGGGCCAACGTCCTGACTTTC. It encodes CTRREWQGSKNSGANVLTF.

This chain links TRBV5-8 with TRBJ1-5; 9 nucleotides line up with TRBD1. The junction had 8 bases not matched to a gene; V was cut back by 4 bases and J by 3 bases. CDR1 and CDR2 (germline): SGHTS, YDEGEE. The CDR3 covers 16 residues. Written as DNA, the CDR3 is TGTGCCAGCAGCGGAGGAGGGACAGGGCCCAATCAGCCCCAGCATTTT. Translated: CASSGGGTGPNQPQHF.

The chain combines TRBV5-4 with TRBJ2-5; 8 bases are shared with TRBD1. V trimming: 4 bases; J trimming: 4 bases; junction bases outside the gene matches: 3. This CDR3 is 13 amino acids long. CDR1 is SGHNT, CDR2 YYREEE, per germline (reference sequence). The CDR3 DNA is TGTGCCAGCAGCCGGGACAGGTTAGAGACCCAGTACTTC. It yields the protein CASSRDRLETQYF.

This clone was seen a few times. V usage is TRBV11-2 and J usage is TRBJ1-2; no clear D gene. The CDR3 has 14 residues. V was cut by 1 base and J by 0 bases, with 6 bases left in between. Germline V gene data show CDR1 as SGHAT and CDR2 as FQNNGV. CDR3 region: CASSLVLANYGYTF. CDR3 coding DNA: TGTGCCAGCAGCTTAGTGTTAGCTAACTATGGCTACACCTTC.

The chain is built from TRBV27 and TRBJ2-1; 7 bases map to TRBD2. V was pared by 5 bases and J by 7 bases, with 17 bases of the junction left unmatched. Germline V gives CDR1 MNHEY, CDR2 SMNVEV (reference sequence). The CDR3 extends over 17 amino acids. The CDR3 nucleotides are TGTGCCAGCAGTCCCGAAAGCGGGAACTGGGGGAAGAATGAGCAGTTCTTC. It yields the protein CASSPESGNWGKNEQFF.

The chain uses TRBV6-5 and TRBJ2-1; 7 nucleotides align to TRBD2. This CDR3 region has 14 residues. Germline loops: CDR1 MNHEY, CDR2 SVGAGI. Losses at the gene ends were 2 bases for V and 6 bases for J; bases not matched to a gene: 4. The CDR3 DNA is TGTGCCAGCAGTTACGGGAGGGCGTCCAATGAGCAGTTCTTC. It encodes CASSYGRASNEQFF.

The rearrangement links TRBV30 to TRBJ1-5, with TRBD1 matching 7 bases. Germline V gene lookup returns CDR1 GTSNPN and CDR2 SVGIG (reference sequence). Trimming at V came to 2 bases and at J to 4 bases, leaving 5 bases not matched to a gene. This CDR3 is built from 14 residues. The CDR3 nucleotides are TGTGCCTGGAGTTTGGCAGGGGGAAATCAGCCCCAGCATTTT. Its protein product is CAWSLAGGNQPQHF.

The CDR3 region is CASRPDRTYNEQFF. CDR3 coding DNA: TGTGCCAGTAGACCTGACAGGACCTACAATGAGCAGTTCTTC. The chain links TRBV19 to TRBJ2-1; D may be TRBD1 (6 bases). Per the germline V gene, CDR1 is LNHDA and CDR2 is SQIVND (reference sequence). The V end was cut by 6 bases, the J end by 2 bases, with 11 bases between. There are 14 residues in the CDR3. The full variable domain, with the rest looked up from reference TRBV19 and TRBJ2-1, is DGGITQSPKYLFRKEGQNVTLSCEQNLNHDAMYWYRQDPGQGLRLIYYSQIVNDFQKGDIAEGYSVSREKKESFPLTVTSAQKNPTAFYLCASRPDRTYNEQFFGPGTRLTVL.

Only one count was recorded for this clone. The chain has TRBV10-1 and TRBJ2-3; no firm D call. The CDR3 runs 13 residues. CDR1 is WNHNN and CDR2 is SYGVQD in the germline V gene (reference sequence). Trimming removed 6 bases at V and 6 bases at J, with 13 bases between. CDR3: CASSGRLEDTQYF. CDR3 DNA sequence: TGCGCCAGCAGCGGCCGGCTAGAGGATACGCAGTATTTT.

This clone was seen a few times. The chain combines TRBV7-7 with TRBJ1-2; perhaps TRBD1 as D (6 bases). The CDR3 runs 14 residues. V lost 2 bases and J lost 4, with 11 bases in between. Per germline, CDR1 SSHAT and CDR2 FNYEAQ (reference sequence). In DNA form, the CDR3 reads TGTGCCAGCAGCTTAAAGGGGGGGACCTATGGCTACACCTTC. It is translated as CASSLKGGTYGYTF.

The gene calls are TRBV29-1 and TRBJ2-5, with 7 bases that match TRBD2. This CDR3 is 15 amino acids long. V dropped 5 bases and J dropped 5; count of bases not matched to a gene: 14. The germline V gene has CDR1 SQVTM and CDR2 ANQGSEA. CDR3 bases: TGCAGCGTTACTCTAGTTGGGGGGGTCCGGGAGACCCAGTACTTC. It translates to CSVTLVGGVRETQYF.

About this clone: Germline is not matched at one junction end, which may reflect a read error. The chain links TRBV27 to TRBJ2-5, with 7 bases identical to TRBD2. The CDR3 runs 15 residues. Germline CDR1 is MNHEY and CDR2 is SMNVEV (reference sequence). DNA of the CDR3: TGTGCCCGCAGGGCCTTGGGGGGGTCCCAAGAGACCCAGTACTTC. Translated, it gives CARRALGGSQETQYF.

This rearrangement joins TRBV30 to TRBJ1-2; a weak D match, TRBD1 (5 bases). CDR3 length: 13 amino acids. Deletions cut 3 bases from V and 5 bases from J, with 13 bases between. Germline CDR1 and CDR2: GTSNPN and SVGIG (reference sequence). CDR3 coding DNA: TGTGCCTGGAGCCCCAGGGCTCCTTATGGCTACACCTTC. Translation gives CAWSPRAPYGYTF.

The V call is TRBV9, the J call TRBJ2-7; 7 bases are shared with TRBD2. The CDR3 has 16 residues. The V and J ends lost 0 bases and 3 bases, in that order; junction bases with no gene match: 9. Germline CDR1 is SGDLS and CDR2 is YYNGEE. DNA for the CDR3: TGTGCCAGCAGCGTAGGACCCGTCAGCGGGGACTACGAGCAGTACTTC. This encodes CASSVGPVSGDYEQYF.

The CDR3 reads CAWRLGASGGDEQFF. CDR3 coding DNA: TGTGCCTGGAGGCTTGGGGCTAGCGGTGGGGATGAGCAGTTCTTC. This chain joins TRBV30 and TRBJ2-1; TRBD2 aligns across 7 bases. Germline V CDR1 and CDR2: GTSNPN, SVGIG (reference sequence). The CDR3 is 15 residues long. Trimming took 3 bases from V and 8 from J; bases not matched to a gene: 13. The entire variable domain, with the rest obtained from reference TRBV30 and TRBJ2-1, is as follows: SQTIHQWPATLVQPVGSPLSLECTVEGTSNPNLYWYRQAAGRGLQLLFYSVGIGQISSEVPQNLSASRPQDRQFILSSKKLLLSDSGFYLCAWRLGASGGDEQFFGPGTRLTVL.

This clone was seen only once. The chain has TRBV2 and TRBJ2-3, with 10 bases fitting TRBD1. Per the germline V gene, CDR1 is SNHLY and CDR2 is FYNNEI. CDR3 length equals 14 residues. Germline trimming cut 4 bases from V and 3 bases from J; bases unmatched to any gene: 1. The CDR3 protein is CASSGDRGTDTQYF. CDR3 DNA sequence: TGTGCCAGCAGTGGGGACAGGGGTACAGATACGCAGTATTTT.

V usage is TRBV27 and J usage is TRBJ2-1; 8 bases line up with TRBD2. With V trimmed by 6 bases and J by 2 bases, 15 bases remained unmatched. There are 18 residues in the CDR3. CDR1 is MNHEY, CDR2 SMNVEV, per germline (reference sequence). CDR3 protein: CASSLLAERTLTYNEQFF. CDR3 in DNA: TGTGCCAGCAGCCTACTAGCGGAAAGAACCTTAACCTACAATGAGCAGTTCTTC.